This T cell receptor (beta chain) was captured by sequencing in a study of T cell responses to AZD1222 COVID-19 vaccine. General study findings and limits: A rise in Spike-specific TCR breadth and depth followed two AZD1222 doses. The study sampled repertoires only after the peak T cell response.

Clones were sequenced by immunoSEQ multiplex PCR, and TCRdb holds only the in-frame ones, with some missing. The table lists tens of thousands of clones, 80% of them singletons. With regard to this clone: Its antigen is not identified.

This CDR3 is 14 amino acids long. Trimming cost V 2 bases and J 5 bases, with 11 bases left between them. Looked up from germline, CDR1 is SGHDN and CDR2 is FVKESK. The source was peripheral blood, collected 28 days after the second AZD1222 dose. The chain couples TRBV14 to TRBJ2-3; D might be TRBD1 (6 bases). The sequence came from an adult who received the AZD1222 COVID-19 vaccine. This chain's CDR3 is CASSQSGGLDTQYF. CDR3 sequence (DNA): TGTGCCAGCAGCCAATCTGGGGGCTTAGATACGCAGTATTTT. Based on the CDR3 plus reference TRBV14 and TRBJ2-3, the full variable domain is EAGVTQFPSHSVIEKGQTVTLRCDPISGHDNLYWYRRVMGKEIKFLLHFVKESKQDESGMPNNRFLAERTGGTYSTLKVQPAELEDSGVYFCASSQSGGLDTQYFGPGTRLTVL.